The table lists the clone carrying this T cell receptor (beta chain) with many counts. Its antigen is as yet unknown. The record originates from a study of T cells in Graves' hyperthyroidism and ophthalmopathy. Across the study: Peripheral blood collection took place at initial diagnosis, before any treatment. Broader study findings: The majority of expanded thyroid clonotypes above 0.001 also appeared in blood. Separation of ophthalmopathy from stable hyperthyroidism was achieved by a 13 V-J model.

RNA transcripts yielded amplified TCR beta CDR3 regions. Initially, a first-round RT-PCR of the TCR CDR3 employed the HTBI primer set. TCRdb itself ran the multiplex PCR reads through MiXCR, one entry per CDR3 protein. The sample includes fewer than 700,000 distinct CDR3 sequences, 15% to 20% seen only once; the top ten take around 4%. The V end was cut by 3 bases, the J end by 2 bases, with 10 bases between. The CDR3 totals 13 residues. CDR1 and CDR2 from the germline V gene are DFQATT and SNEGSKA (reference sequence). This clonotype was sampled from a woman aged 25 to 39 with Graves' hyperthyroidism. The chain recombines TRBV20-1 with TRBJ1-1; D is unresolved. Sequenced input: blood. CDR3 protein: CSARSSYNTEAFF. The DNA of the CDR3 is TGCAGTGCTAGGAGTAGCTATAACACTGAAGCTTTCTTT.